This TCR beta chain emerged from a study of blood T cell repertoires in COVID-19. Overall study context: Material from acute and convalescent COVID-19 was sourced from the United States, Italy and Spain. PBMCs, B-cell-depleted T cells, or T cells were the source of the cDNA or gDNA that made up the material.

The germline V gene has CDR1 LNHDA and CDR2 SQIVND (reference sequence). With 10 bases removed from V and 0 bases from J, the gap between germline ends came to 18 bases. The CDR3 spans 15 residues. Per the original methods: Amplifying reference gene primers gave estimates of nucleated cell counts. Only in-frame clones appear in the TCRdb table, and some are missing; sequencing was by immunoSEQ multiplex PCR. D and trimming come from the DNA, and the V and J calls and clone size come from that table. The sample lists 70,000 to 80,000 clones, approximately 85% occurring once. The source material was peripheral blood. V is TRBV19 and J is TRBJ1-2; weak D call: TRBD1 (6 bases). This clonotype was sampled from a woman of 80 years or more with active or convalescent COVID-19. The CDR3 coding sequence is TGTGCCACCCAACAGGGACCGGTTTCTAACTATGGCTACACCTTC. Translated, it gives CATQQGPVSNYGYTF.